This T cell receptor beta chain was observed in a study of cytomegalovirus exposure and HLA in healthy donors. Study-wide background: The study placed over 65% of its roughly 430 genotyped donors in the Caucasian-associated ancestry cluster.

Study conclusions and caveats: HLA alleles showed associations with 16,951 TCR beta sequences in a later analysis, at a 0.05 false discovery rate. A previous analysis found most TCR beta V segments productive roughly 87% or roughly 30% of the time.

About this clone itself: Its antigen is unidentified.

The PCR ran on 60 Vbeta and 13 Jbeta primers. The assay was immunoSEQ multiplex PCR, and TCRdb's table has in-frame clones only and misses some. The table lists 70,000 to 90,000 clones, about 76% of them singletons. Germline V gene data show CDR1 as LNHDA and CDR2 as SQIVND (reference sequence). The CDR3 extends over 11 amino acids. V lost 9 bases and J 6 bases, leaving 11 bases between the germline ends. What was sequenced was PBMCs. This TCR was recovered from a male donor in good health and CMV-seropositive. The genes are TRBV19 and TRBJ2-5, with D possibly TRBD1 on 6 matching bases. Written as DNA, the CDR3 is TGTGCCAGCTCGGGACACCAGACCCAGTACTTC. As protein: CASSGHQTQYF. The whole variable domain, remainder taken from reference TRBV19 and TRBJ2-5, is DGGITQSPKYLFRKEGQNVTLSCEQNLNHDAMYWYRQDPGQGLRLIYYSQIVNDFQKGDIAEGYSVSREKKESFPLTVTSAQKNPTAFYLCASSGHQTQYFGPGTRLLVL.